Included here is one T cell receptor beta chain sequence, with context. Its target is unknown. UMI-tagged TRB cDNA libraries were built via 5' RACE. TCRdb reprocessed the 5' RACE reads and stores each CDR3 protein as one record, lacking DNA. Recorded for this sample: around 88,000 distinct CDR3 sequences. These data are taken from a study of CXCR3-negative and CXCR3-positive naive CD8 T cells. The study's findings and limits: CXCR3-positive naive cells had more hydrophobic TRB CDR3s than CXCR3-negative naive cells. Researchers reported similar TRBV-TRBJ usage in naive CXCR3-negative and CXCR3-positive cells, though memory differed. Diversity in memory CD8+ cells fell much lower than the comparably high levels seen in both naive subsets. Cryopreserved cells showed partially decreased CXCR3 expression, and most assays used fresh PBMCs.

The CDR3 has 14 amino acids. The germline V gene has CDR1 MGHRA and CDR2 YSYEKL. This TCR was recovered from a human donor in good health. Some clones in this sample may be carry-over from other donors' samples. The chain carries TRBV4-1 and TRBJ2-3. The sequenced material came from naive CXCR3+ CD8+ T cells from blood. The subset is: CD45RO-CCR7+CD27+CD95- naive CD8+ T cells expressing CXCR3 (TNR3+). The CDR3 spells CASSQGQLTDTQYF.